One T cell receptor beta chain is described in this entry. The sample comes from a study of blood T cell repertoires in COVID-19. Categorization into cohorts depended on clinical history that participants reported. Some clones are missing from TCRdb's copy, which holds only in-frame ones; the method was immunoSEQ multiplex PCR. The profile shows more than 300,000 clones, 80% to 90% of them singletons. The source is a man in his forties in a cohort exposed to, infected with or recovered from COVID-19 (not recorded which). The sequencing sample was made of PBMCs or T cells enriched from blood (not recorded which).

The DNA for the CDR3 is TGTGCCAGCAGCTTCGTAGCGGGAGGCCGCTCCTACAATGAGCAGTTCTTC. Its translation: CASSFVAGGRSYNEQFF. The gene calls are TRBV7-2 and TRBJ2-1, with TRBD2 matching over 10 bases. V gave up 3 bases and J gave up 0 bases; unmatched junction bases: 5. This CDR3 spans 17 amino acids. CDR1 and CDR2 from the germline V gene are SGHTA and FQGNSA.